Only a few counts were recorded for the clone carrying this T cell receptor beta chain. What it binds is not known. This sample was taken from a study of T cells in localized non-small cell lung cancer. Study conclusions and caveats: In the blood, greater T cell density corresponded to longer overall survival. Of the top 100 tumor clones, median roughly 60 were in adjacent lung, 25 to 35 among its top 100. Heterogeneity is still possible, as just one tumor region was sequenced. The study found T cell clonality highest in uninvolved adjacent lung, above tumor.

TCRdb's table, derived via immunoSEQ multiplex PCR, lists solely in-frame clones and lacks some. The data show some 38,000 clones, with about nine tenths seen just once and 5% to 6% held by the top ten. Germline CDR1 KGHSH, CDR2 LQKENI. The CDR3 is made up of 13 amino acids. V lost 6 bases and J lost 1, with 9 bases in between. This chain uses TRBV18 with TRBJ1-1; TRBD1 might be the D (6 bases). The receptor's source is a male donor at least 60 years old with stage II lung adenocarcinoma. Sequences were derived from peripheral blood mononuclear cells, sampled before any cancer treatment. DNA of the CDR3: TGTGCCAGCTCCCAGGGGAGGAACACTGAAGCTTTCTTT. Its protein product is CASSQGRNTEAFF.